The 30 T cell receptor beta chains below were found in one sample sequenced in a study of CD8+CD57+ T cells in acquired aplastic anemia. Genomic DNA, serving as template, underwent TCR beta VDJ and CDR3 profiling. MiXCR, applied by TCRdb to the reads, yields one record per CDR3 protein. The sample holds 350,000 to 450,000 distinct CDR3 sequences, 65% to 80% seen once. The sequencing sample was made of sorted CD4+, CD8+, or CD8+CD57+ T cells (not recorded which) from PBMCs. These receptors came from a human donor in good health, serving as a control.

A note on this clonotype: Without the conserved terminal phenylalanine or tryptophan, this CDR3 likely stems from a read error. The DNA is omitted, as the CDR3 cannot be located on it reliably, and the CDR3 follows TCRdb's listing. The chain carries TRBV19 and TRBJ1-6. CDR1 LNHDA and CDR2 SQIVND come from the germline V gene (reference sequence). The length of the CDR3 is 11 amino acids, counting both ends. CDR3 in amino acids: CASSEGTPLNY.

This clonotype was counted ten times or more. Written as DNA, the CDR3 is TGTGCCAGCAGCCAAGAGGCGGGTGTCGCTGAAGCTTTCTTT. As protein: CASSQEAGVAEAFF. The chain couples TRBV3-1 to TRBJ1-1; D is uncertain. The CDR3 covers 14 residues. CDR1 is LGHDT, CDR2 YNNKEL, per germline (reference sequence). V lost 0 bases, J lost 6 bases, and 11 bases lay in between.

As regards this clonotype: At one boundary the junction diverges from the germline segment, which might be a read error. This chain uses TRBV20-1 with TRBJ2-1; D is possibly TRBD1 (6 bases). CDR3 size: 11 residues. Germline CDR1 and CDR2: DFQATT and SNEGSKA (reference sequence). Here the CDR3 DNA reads TGCAGTGCTAGTCAGGGACATGAGCAGCTCTTC. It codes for CSASQGHEQLF.

The DNA for the CDR3 is TGTGCCACCATGGACGGTCGGACACGGAGCTCCTACGAGCAGTACTTC. Its translation: CATMDGRTRSSYEQYF. The chain links TRBV12-3 or TRBV12-4 to TRBJ2-7, with TRBD1 as a possible D gene (5 bases). Trimming stripped 10 bases from V and 0 bases from J, with 22 bases between. The CDR3 runs to 16 residues.

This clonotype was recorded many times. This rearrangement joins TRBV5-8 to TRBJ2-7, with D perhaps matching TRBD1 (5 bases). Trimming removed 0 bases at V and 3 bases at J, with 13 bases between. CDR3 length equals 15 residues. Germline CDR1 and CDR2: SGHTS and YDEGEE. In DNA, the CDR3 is TGTGCCAGCAGCTTGGACAACCCAGGGAACTACGAGCAGTACTTC. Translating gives CASSLDNPGNYEQYF.

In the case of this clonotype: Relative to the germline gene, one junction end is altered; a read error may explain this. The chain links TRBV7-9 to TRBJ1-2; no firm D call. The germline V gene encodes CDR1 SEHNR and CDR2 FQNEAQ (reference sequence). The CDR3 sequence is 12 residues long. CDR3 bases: TGTGCCAGCAGCGGGAGGATGGGATACGGGATCTTC. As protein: CASSGRMGYGIF.

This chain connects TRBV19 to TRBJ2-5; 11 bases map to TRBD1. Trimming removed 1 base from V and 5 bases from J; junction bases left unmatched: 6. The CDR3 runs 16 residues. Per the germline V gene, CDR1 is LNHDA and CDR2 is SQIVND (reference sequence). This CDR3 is CASSIAGTGGGETQYF. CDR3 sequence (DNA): TGTGCCAGTAGTATAGCCGGGACAGGGGGAGGCGAGACCCAGTACTTC.

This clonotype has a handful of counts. Written as DNA, the CDR3 is TGTGCCAGCAGCTCGGCTCTGGACAGACCGTATACCTACGAGCAGTACTTC. This encodes CASSSALDRPYTYEQYF. The chain employs TRBV7-7 and TRBJ2-7; possible D gene TRBD1, 6 bases. The CDR3 has 17 residues. Germline CDR1 SSHAT, CDR2 FNYEAQ (reference sequence). V gave up 4 bases and J gave up 2 bases, with 21 bases separating them.

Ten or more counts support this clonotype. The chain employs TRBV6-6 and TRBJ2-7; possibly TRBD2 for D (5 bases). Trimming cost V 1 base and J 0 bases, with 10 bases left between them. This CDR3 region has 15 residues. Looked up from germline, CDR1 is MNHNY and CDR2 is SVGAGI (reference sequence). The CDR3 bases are TGTGCCAGCAGTTACTACAGCGGAAACTCCTACGAGCAGTACTTC. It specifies CASSYYSGNSYEQYF.

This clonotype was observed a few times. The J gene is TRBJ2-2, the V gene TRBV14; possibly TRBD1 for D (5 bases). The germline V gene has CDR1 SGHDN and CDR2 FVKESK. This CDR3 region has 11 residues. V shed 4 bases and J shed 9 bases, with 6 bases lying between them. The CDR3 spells CASSPDRELFF. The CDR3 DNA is TGTGCCAGCAGCCCGGACAGGGAGCTGTTTTTT.

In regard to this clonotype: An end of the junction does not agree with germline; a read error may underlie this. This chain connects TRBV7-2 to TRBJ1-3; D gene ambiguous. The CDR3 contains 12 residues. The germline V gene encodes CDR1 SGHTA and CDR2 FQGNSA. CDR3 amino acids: CASSPNRNTINF. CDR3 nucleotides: TGTGCCAGCAGTCCTAATAGGAACACCATAAATTTC.

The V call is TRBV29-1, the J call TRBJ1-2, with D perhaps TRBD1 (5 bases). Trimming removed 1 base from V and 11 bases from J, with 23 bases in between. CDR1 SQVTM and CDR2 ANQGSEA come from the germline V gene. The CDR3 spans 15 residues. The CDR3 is CSVEATGGPRQAYTF. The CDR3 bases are TGCAGCGTTGAAGCGACTGGGGGTCCACGGCAGGCTTACACCTTC. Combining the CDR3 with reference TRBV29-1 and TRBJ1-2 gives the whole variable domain SAVISQKPSRDICQRGTSLTIQCQVDSQVTMMFWYRQQPGQSLTLIATANQGSEATYESGFVIDKFPISRPNLTFSTLTVSNMSPEDSSIYLCSVEATGGPRQAYTFGSGTRLTVV.

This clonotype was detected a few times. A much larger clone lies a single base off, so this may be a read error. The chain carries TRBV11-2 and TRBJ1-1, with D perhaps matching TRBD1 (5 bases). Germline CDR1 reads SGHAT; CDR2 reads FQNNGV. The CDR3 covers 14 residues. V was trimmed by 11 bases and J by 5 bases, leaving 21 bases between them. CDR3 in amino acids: CAGTVVQGGTEAFF. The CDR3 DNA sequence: TGTGCCGGCACCGTGGTCCAGGGAGGAACTGAAGCTTTCTTT.

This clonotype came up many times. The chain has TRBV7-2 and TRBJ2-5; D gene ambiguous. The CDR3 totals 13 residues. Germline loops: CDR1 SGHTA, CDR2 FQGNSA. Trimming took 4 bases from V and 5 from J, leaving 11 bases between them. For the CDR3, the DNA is TGTGCCAGCAGCTGGCCGTTCGGGGAGACCCAGTACTTC. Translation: CASSWPFGETQYF.

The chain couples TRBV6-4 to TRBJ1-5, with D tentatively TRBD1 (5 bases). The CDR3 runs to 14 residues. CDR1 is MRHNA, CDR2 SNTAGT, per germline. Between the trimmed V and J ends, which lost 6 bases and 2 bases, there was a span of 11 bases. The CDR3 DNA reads TGTGCCAGCAGACTGACAGAGGGCAATCAGCCCCAGCATTTT. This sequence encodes CASRLTEGNQPQHF.

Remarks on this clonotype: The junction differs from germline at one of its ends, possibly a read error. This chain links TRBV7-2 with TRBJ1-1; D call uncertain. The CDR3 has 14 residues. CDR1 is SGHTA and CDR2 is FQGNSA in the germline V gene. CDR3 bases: TGCGCCAGCAGCCAAGGCGGCGTAGACAATGAGCCGTTCTTT. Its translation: CASSQGGVDNEPFF.

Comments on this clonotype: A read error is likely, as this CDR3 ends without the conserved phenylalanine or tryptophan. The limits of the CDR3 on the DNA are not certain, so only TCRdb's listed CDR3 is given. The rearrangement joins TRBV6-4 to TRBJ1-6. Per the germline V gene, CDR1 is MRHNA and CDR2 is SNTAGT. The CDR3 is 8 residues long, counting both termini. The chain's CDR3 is CASSPGTS.

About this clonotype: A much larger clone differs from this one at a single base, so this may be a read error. This CDR3 is CASSRSQRDLFNYEQYF. The CDR3 DNA reads TGTGCCAGCAGCCGATCTCAACGGGACCTATTTAACTACGAGCAGTACTTC. This chain uses TRBV7-2 with TRBJ2-7; perhaps D is TRBD1 or TRBD2 (5 bases each). CDR1 and CDR2 from the germline V gene are SGHTA and FQGNSA. The CDR3 consists of 17 residues. V was cut by 5 bases and J by 3 bases, with 23 bases left in between. The full variable domain, in which reference TRBV7-2 and TRBJ2-7 provide the parts outside the CDR3, is GAGVSQSPSNKVTEKGKDVELRCDPISGHTALYWYRQSLGQGLEFLIYFQGNSAPDKSGLPSDRFSAERTGGSVSTLTIQRTQQEDSAVYLCASSRSQRDLFNYEQYFGPGTRLTVT.

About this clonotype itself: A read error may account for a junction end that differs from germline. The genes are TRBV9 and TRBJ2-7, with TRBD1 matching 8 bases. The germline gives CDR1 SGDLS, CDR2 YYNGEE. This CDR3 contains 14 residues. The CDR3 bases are TGTGCCAGCAGCGTGGGGACAGGTGTAGACGAGCCGTACTTC. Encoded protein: CASSVGTGVDEPYF.

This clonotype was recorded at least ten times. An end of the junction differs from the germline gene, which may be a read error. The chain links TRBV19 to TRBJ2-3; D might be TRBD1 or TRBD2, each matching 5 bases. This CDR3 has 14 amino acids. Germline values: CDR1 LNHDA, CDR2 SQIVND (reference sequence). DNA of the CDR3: TGTGCCAGTAGTGTAGAGGGGCGGGCAGATACGCAGTATTTT. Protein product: CASSVEGRADTQYF.

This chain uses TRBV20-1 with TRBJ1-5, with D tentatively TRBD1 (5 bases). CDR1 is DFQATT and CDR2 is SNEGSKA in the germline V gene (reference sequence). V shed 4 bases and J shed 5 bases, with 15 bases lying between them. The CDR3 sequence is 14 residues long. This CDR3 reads CSAKTPGAHQPQHF. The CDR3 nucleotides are TGCAGTGCTAAAACACCCGGGGCGCATCAGCCCCAGCATTTT.

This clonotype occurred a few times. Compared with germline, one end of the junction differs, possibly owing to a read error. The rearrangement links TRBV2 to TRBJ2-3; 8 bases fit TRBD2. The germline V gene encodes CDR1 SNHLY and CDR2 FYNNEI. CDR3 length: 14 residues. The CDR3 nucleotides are TGTGCCAGCTTGGCCGGGGGGGGCACAGATACGCAGTGCTTT. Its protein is CASLAGGGTDTQCF.

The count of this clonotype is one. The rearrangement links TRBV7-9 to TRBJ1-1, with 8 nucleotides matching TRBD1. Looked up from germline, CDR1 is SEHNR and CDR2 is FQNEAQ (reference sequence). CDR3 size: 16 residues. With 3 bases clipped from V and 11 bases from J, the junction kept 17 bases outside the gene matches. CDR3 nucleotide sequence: TGTGCCAGCAGCTTGGGGGCGACAGGGGACGTGACCCAGGCTTTCTTT. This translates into CASSLGATGDVTQAFF.

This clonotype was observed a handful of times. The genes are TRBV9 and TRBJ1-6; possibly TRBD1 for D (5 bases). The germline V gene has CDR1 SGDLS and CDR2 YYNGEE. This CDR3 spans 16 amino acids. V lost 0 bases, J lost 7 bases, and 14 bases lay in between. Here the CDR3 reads CASSVGVAEGNSPLHF. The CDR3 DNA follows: TGTGCCAGCAGCGTAGGAGTGGCAGAGGGGAATTCACCCCTCCACTTT. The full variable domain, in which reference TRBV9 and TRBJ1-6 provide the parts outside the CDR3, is DSGVTQTPKHLITATGQRVTLRCSPRSGDLSVYWYQQSLDQGLQFLIQYYNGEERAKGNILERFSAQQFPDLHSELNLSSLELGDSALYFCASSVGVAEGNSPLHFGNGTRLTVT.

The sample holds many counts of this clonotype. CDR3 bases: TGTGCCAGCAGCGAGACAGGGGACTTGAACGAGCAGTACTTC. Protein: CASSETGDLNEQYF. The rearrangement links TRBV6-5 to TRBJ2-7; 8 positions match TRBD1. In germline, CDR1 is MNHEY, CDR2 SVGAGI. The CDR3 contains 14 residues. The J segment lost 5 bases and the V segment lost 6 bases, leaving 9 bases of the junction unmatched.

The CDR3 here is CANRNVTALYEQYF. The CDR3 coding sequence is TGTGCCAACCGTAACGTAACGGCGCTCTACGAGCAGTACTTC. V usage is TRBV7-4 and J usage is TRBJ2-7; no reliable D call. The germline V gene has CDR1 SGHVT and CDR2 SQSDAQ. The CDR3 is 14 amino acids. V shed 10 bases and J shed 3 bases, with 19 bases lying between them. The variable domain in full, with the rest retrieved from reference TRBV7-4 and TRBJ2-7, is GAGVSQSPRYKVAKRGRDVALRCDSISGHVTLYWYRQTLGQGSEVLTYSQSDAQRDKSGRPSGRFSAERPERSVSTLKIQRTEQGDSAVYLCANRNVTALYEQYFGPGTRLTVT.

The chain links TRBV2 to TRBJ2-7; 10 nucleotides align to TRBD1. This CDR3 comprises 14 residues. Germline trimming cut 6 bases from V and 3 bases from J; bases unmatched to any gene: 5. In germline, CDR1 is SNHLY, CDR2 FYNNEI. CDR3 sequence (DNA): TGTGCCAGCAGACGGGACAGGGGTAACTACGAGCAGTACTTC. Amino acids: CASRRDRGNYEQYF.

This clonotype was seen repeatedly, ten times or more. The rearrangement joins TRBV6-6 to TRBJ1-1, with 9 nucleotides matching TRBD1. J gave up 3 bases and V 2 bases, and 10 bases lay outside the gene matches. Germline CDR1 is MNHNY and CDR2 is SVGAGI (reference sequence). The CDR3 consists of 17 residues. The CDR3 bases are TGTGCCAGCAGTTACACAATCCCGGGACAGGGCTACACTGAAGCTTTCTTT. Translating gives CASSYTIPGQGYTEAFF.

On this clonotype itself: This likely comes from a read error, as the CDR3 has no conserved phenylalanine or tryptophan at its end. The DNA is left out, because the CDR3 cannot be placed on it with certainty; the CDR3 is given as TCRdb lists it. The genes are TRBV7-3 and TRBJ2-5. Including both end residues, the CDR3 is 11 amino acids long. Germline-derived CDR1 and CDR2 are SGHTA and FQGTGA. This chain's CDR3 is CASSLIGTEHY.

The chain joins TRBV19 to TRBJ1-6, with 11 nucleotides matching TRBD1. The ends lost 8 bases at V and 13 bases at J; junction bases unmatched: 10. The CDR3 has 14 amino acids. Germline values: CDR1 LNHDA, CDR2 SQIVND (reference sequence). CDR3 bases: TGTGCCAGTTTGGACTCGGGACAGGGGGTCCCCCTCCACTTT. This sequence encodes CASLDSGQGVPLHF. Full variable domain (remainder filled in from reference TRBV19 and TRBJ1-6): DGGITQSPKYLFRKEGQNVTLSCEQNLNHDAMYWYRQDPGQGLRLIYYSQIVNDFQKGDIAEGYSVSREKKESFPLTVTSAQKNPTAFYLCASLDSGQGVPLHFGNGTRLTVT.